Listed here is a single T cell receptor beta chain. Its target antigen remains unknown. Within one base of it there is no much larger clone, and no base qualities were kept. This specimen comes from a study of beta chain features in type 1 diabetes listed by TCRdb under 2018. In terms of the full investigation: Mean age, gender distribution, total cell number and subset yield were not different between patients and healthy donors. In the study, TCRB repertoires of sorted circulating CD4+ T cell subsets from recently diagnosed type 1 diabetes patients were compared with those of matched healthy donors. Regulatory and stem cell-like memory subsets were isolated from only 8 patients and 8 healthy donors, whereas naive and central memory subsets came from all 30 or so donors. A total of 107,917,701 sorted cells were examined across all samples, and the number of cells per subset was strongly correlated with RNA yield. Points the paper makes about the study in general: Type 1 diabetes patients showed a moderate but significant shortening of TCRB CDR3 length in all four CD4+ subsets. PCR might favor shorter templates, but patient and control samples were amplified and corrected together, so any skew would affect both groups equally. Fewer insertions and more nucleotide deletions at VDJ recombination sites were observed in patients with type 1 diabetes, implying thymic rearrangement abnormalities. Because the HLA sub-analyses included only small numbers of individuals, any influence of HLA type on TCRB rearrangement was left unresolved. Sequencing cDNA rather than genomic DNA could over-represent highly expressing activated cells, although activation and CD3 levels did not differ between groups. The naive, central memory and regulatory TCRB repertoires appeared to resemble one another more closely among patients than among healthy donors.

Including cysteine and phenylalanine, the CDR3 has 14 amino acids. Of all the DNA, just the CDR3 is kept, 42 bases in frame from base 1. Cut back by 6 bases and 2 bases, the V and J ends lie 12 bases apart. CDR1 SNHLY and CDR2 FYNNEI are derived from the germline V gene. All of the isolated RNA was reverse transcribed with the High Capacity cDNA Reverse Transcription Kit, so expressed TCRB transcripts were sequenced. Deep immunoSEQ sequencing was applied to naive, central memory and regulatory T cell samples, giving an average of around 3.8 million total reads per sample. Sorted cells were lysed in RLT buffer and RNA was extracted with DNase-treated RNeasy Micro or Mini kits, depending on cell number. Each cell subset was processed separately to prevent cross-contamination, with patient and healthy donor samples processed together. TCRB sequences were amplified from cDNA with the immunoSEQ multiplex PCR, producing 87-bp fragments spanning the CDR3 region. Amplicons were sequenced on the Illumina HiSeq platform. The original pipeline was this. PCR bias was computationally corrected using synthetic template baselines, reads within Hamming distance 2 were collapsed, and singletons that could not be merged were discarded. Reads were aligned against IMGT so that V, D and J genes, CDR3 length and insertions or deletions at six rearrangement sites could be assigned. Clonotype counts were normalized to sorted cell number within each subset before computing true diversity and Gini coefficients with the tcR R package. The overlap coefficient, calculated on TCRB nucleotide sequences, was used to measure repertoire sharing. Out-of-frame TCRB sequences from naive cells were analyzed to stand in for the pre-selection repertoire. TCRdb obtained this table from immuneACCESS and retained in-frame rearrangements with V and J assigned. These tables miss some clones; where compared with another copy, unresolved V genes account for less than half of the shortfall, and the remainder is unexplained. V and J calls and clone size are given by that table; D and trimming were obtained from the DNA. Counted in this sample were hundreds of thousands of clones; approximately 10% of them appeared once. Approximately 0.05% of the sample is taken by the ten largest.

A single peripheral blood draw of approximately 120 mL on average was collected from each donor into heparinised tubes. Using a panel that included CD45RO, CCR7, CD25, CD127, CD95 and CD27, naive, central memory, regulatory and stem cell-like memory CD4+ T cells were sorted on a BD FACSAria II. A purity above 95% was achieved for all sorted populations. PBMCs were isolated immediately by Lymphoprep density gradient centrifugation and stained directly without culture. So that batch effects would be minimized, each experiment stained and sorted samples in pairs, pairing one healthy donor with one patient.

This receptor chain uses TRBV2 and TRBJ2-3; too little of a D gene remains to name it. The sequencing sample was made of naive CD4+ T cells from blood. The cell subset or site label, read with the paper, signifies: true naive CD4+ T cells. The TCR comes from a young woman in good health. DNA sequence: TGTGCCAGCAGCGGGTGGCACGCCACAGATACGCAGTATTTT. Translated, it reads CASSGWHATDTQYF.